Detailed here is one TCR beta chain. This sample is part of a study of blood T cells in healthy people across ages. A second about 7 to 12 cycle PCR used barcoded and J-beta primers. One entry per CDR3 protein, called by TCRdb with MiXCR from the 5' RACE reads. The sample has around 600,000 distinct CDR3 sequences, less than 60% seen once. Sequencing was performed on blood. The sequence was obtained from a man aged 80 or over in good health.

The CDR3 coding sequence is TGTGCCTGGAGTGTAAGCGGGGGCCCTAACTATGGCTACACCTTC. This sequence encodes CAWSVSGGPNYGYTF. V and J are TRBV30 and TRBJ1-2; possibly TRBD1 for D (6 bases). The V end was cut by 0 bases, the J end by 0 bases, with 11 bases between. Germline CDR1 GTSNPN, CDR2 SVGIG (reference sequence). This CDR3 contains 15 residues.